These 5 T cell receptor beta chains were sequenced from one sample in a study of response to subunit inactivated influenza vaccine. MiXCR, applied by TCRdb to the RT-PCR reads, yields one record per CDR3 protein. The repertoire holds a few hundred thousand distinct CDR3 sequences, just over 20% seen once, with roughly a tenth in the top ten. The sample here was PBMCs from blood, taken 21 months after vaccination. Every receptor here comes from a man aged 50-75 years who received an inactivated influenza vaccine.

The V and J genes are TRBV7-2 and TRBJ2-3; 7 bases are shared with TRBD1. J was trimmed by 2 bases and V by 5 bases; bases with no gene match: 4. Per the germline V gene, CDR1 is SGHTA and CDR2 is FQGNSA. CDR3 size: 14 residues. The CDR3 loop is CASSVDRATDTQYF. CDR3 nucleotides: TGTGCCAGCAGCGTAGACAGGGCCACAGATACGCAGTATTTT.

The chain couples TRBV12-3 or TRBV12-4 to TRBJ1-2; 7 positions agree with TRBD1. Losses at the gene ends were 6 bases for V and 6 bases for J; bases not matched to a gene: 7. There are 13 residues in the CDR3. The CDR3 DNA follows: TGTGCCAGCAGAACGACAGGGTTGCATGGCTACACCTTC. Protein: CASRTTGLHGYTF.

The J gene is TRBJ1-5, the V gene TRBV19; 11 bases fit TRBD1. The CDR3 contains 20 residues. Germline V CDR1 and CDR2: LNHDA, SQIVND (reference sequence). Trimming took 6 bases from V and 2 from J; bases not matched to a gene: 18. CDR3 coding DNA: TGTGCCAGTAGCCGTACTTCCGGGACAGGGGGAGTTTACGGCAATCAGCCCCAGCATTTT. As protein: CASSRTSGTGGVYGNQPQHF.

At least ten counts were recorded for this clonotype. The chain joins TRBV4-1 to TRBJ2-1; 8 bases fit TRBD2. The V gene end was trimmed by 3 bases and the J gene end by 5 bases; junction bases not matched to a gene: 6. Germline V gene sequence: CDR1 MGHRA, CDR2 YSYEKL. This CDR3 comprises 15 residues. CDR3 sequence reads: CASSHDGGAHNEQFF. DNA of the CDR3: TGCGCCAGCAGCCATGACGGGGGGGCCCACAATGAGCAGTTCTTC.

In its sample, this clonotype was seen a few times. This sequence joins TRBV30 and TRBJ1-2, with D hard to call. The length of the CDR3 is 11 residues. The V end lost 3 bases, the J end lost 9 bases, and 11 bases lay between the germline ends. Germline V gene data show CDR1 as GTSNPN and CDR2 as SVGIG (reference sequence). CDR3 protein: CAWRKAHSYTF. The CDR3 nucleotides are TGTGCCTGGAGGAAGGCTCATAGCTACACCTTC.